The source of this TCR beta chain is a study of T-cell memory formation after mild COVID-19. This clonotype was seen only a few times. The germline gives CDR1 MNHEY, CDR2 SVGEGT. This CDR3 region has 12 residues. The V end was cut by 6 bases, the J end by 4 bases, with 4 bases between. TCRdb independently ran MiXCR on the 5' RACE reads; one entry per CDR3 protein. The sample contains 250,000 to 300,000 distinct CDR3 sequences, roughly 15% of which appear only once. The V call is TRBV6-2 or TRBV6-3, the J call TRBJ1-6; no reliable D call. The clonotype comes from a man aged 18 to 30 who had mild COVID-19 (a few samples of this study predate the infection). Cell type and time point are not known. The sequenced sample was PBMCs or a T cell subset sorted from them (not recorded which). The chain's CDR3 is CASREYNSPLHF. Written as DNA, the CDR3 is TGTGCCAGCAGAGAATATAATTCACCCCTCCACTTT.